The clone carrying this T cell receptor (beta chain) was recorded many times. Using unique molecular identifiers, the investigators prepared the TCRbeta library. TCRdb processed the PCR reads anew with MiXCR; each CDR3 protein has one entry. The data show roughly 220,000 distinct CDR3 sequences, approximately 9.9% seen once. Germline CDR1 is SGHRS and CDR2 is YFSETQ. V dropped 5 bases and J dropped 7 bases, with 16 bases sitting between them. The CDR3 has 13 amino acids. These data belong to a study of T-cell reconstitution after alpha-beta-depleted transplantation in children. The input for sequencing was PBMCs from the stem cell graft donor, taken from the stem cell graft. The sequence derives from a human donor who donated a stem cell graft to a child with SCID. The chain recombines TRBV5-1 with TRBJ2-7; a weak D match, TRBD2 (5 bases). The DNA of the CDR3 is TGCGCCAGCAGAAGGGAGTCTACGTGGGAGCAGTACTTC. It is translated as CASRRESTWEQYF.